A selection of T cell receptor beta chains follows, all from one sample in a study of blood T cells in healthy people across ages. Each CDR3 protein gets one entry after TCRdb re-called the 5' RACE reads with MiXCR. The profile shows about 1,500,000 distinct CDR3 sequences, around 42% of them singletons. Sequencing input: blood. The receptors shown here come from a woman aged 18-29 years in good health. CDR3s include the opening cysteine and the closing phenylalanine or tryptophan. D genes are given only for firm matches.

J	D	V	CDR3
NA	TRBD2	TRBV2	CASSAASGGASYNEQYF
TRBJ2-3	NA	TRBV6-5	CASSRGDGDTQYF
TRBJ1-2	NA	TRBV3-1	CASSRTQVNYGYTF
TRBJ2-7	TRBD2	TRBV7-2	CASSLEAGFGYEQYF
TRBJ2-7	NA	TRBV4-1	CASSQDAPNSGYEQYF
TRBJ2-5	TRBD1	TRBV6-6	CASSFDRERQYF
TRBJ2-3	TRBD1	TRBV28	CASSLRTGGMDTQYF
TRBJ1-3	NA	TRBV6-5	CASNSGGPGNTIYF
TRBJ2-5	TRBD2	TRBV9	CASSVAPLGLAGGGEQYF
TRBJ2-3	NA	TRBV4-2	CASSQASTPSTEMQYF
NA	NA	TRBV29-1	CSFEAKYNEQYF
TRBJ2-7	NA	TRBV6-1	CASSDAGTVNYEQYF
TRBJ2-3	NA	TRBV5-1	CASSFQSTDTQYF
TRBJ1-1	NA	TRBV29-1	CSVKGFEGMDTEAFF
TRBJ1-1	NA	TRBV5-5	CASSLAIARGVNTEAFF
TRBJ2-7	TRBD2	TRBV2	CASSQREAHNEQYF
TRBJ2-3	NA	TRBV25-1	CASSDRMVGDTQYF
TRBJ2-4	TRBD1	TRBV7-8	CASRQRTGGKQYF